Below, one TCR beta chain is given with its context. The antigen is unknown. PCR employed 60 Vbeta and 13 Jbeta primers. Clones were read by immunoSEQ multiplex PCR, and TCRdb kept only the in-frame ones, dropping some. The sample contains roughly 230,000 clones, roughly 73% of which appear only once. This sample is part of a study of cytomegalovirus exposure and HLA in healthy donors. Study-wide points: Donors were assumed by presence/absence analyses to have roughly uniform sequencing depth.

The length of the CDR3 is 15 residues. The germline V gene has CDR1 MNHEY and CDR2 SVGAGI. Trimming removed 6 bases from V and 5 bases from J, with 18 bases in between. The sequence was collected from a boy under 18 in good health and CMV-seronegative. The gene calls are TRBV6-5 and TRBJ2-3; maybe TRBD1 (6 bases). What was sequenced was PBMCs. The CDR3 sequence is CASSNRGTTKDTQYF. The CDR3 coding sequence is TGTGCCAGCAGCAACCGTGGGACAACCAAAGATACGCAGTATTTT.